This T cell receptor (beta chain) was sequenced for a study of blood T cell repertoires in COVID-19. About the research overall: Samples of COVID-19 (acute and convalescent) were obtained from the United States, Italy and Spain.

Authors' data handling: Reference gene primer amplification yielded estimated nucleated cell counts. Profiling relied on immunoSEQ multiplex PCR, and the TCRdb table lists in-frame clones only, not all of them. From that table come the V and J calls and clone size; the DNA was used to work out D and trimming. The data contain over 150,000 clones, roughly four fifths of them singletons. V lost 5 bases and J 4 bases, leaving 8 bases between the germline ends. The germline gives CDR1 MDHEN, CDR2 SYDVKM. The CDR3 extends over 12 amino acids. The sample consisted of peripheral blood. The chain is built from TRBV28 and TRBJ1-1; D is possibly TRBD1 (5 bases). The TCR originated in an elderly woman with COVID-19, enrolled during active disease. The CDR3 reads CASSDRVTEAFF. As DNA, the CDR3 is TGTGCCAGCAGTGACAGAGTCACTGAAGCTTTCTTT.